This paragraph reports one T cell receptor (beta chain). What it recognizes is unknown. The data originate from a study of CD8 T cells in Susac syndrome. Findings of the study overall: The CD4+ T cell repertoires of Susac syndrome were found to show no clonal expansion.

Trimming took 5 bases from V and 0 from J; bases not matched to a gene: 7. The CDR3 covers 15 residues. Germline V CDR1 and CDR2: SGHVS, FQNEAQ. The RNA input was roughly 0.45 to 1 ug, and it was reverse transcribed with random hexamers. An immunoSEQ multiplex PCR generated amplified TCR beta CDR3 products spanning 54 Vbeta and 13 Jbeta. TCRdb independently ran MiXCR on the immunoSEQ multiplex PCR reads; one entry per CDR3 protein. The sample holds 130,000 or so distinct CDR3 sequences; under 96% are singletons and the top ten take more than 0.12%. While CD8+ and CD4+ T cells were isolated negatively, TEMRA cells were enriched by FACS.

Sequencing used CD4+ T cells from PBMCs. V usage is TRBV7-8 and J usage is TRBJ2-7; TRBD1 matches 7 bases. This receptor was identified in a human donor with Susac syndrome. The CDR3 region has the DNA TGTGCCAGCAGCCAAGGACAGGCGAGCTCCTACGAGCAGTACTTC. Protein product: CASSQGQASSYEQYF.